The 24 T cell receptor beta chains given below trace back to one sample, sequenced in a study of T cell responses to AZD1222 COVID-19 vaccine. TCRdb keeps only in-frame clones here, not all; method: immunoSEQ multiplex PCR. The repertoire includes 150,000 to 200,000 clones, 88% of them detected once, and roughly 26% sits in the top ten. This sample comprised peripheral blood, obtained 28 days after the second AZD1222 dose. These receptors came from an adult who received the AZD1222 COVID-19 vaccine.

CDR3 coding DNA: TGTGCCAGCAGTTCCAGGACAGGGGGATCGACCGGGGAGCTGTTTTTT. Protein sequence: CASSSRTGGSTGELFF. V usage is TRBV28 and J usage is TRBJ2-2; TRBD1 matches 10 bases. The V segment lost 4 bases and the J segment 5 bases; nucleotides outside the gene matches: 7. The V gene's germline CDR1 is MDHEN and CDR2 SYDVKM. The CDR3 covers 16 residues. The full variable domain, in which reference TRBV28 and TRBJ2-2 provide the parts outside the CDR3, is DVKVTQSSRYLVKRTGEKVFLECVQDMDHENMFWYRQDPGLGLRLIYFSYDVKMKEKGDIPEGYSVSREKKERFSLILESASTNQTSMYLCASSSRTGGSTGELFFGEGSRLTVL.

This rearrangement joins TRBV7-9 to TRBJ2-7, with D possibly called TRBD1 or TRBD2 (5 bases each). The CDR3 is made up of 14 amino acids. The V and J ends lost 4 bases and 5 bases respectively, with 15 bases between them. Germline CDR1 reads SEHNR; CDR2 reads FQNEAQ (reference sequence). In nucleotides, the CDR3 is TGTGCCAGCAGCTGGGACGGCAGTTCCCACGAGCAGTACTTC. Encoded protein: CASSWDGSSHEQYF.

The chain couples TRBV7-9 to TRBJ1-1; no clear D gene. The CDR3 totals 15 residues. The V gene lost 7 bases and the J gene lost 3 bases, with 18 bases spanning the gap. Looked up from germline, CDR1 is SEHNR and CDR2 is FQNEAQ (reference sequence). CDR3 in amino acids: CASIGSGRRDTEAFF. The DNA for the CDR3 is TGTGCCAGCATCGGATCCGGGCGGAGGGACACTGAAGCTTTCTTT.

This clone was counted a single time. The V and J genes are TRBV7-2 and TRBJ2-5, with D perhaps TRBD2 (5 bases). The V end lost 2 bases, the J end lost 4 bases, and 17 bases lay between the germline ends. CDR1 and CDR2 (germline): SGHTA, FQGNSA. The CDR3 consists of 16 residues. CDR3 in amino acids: CASSLNPVALRETQYF. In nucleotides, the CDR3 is TGTGCCAGCAGCTTAAACCCGGTAGCGTTAAGAGAGACCCAGTACTTC. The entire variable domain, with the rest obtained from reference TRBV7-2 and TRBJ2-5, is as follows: GAGVSQSPSNKVTEKGKDVELRCDPISGHTALYWYRQSLGQGLEFLIYFQGNSAPDKSGLPSDRFSAERTGGSVSTLTIQRTQQEDSAVYLCASSLNPVALRETQYFGPGTRLLVL.

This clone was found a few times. As DNA, the CDR3 is TGTGCCAGCAGTGGGACGAGCAACACCGGGGAGCTGTTTTTT. This codes for CASSGTSNTGELFF. The gene calls are TRBV6-2 or TRBV6-3 and TRBJ2-2, with D perhaps matching TRBD1 or TRBD2 (5 bases each). CDR3 length: 14 amino acids. V lost 5 bases, J lost 2 bases, and 9 bases lay in between. Germline V gives CDR1 MNHEY, CDR2 SVGEGT.

CDR3 DNA sequence: TGTGCCAGCAGCCCGCAGGGCACAGGGGGCCAGGGCTACACCTTC. Encoded protein: CASSPQGTGGQGYTF. The chain has TRBV7-2 and TRBJ1-2; 9 bases line up with TRBD1. J was trimmed by 8 bases and V by 5 bases; bases with no gene match: 12. The germline gives CDR1 SGHTA, CDR2 FQGNSA. The CDR3 has 15 amino acids.

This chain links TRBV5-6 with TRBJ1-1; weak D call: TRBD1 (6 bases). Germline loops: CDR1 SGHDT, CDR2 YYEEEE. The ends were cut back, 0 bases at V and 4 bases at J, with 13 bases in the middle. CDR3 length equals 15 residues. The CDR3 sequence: CASSLDGGGATEAFF. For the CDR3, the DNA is TGTGCCAGCAGCTTGGATGGAGGGGGTGCCACTGAAGCTTTCTTT.

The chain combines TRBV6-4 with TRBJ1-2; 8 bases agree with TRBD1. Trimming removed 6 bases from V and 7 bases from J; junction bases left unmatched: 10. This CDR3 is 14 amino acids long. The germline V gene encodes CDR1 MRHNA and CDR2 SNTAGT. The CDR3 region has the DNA TGTGCCAGCAGCCCCGGGGGGACAGGTGGTGGCTACACCTTC. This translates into CASSPGGTGGGYTF.

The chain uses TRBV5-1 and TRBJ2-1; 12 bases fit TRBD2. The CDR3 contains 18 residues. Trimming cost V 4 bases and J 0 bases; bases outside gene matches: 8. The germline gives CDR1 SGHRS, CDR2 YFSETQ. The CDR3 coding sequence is TGCGCCAGCAGCGCGGGACTAGCGGGCGGAAGCTCCTACAATGAGCAGTTCTTC. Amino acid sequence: CASSAGLAGGSSYNEQFF.

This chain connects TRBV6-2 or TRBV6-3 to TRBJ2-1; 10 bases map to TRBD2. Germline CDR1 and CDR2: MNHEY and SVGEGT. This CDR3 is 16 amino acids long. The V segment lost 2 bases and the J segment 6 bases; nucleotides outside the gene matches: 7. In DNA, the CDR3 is TGTGCCAGCAGTTACCCCACCGGGACTAGCGTCAATGAGCAGTTCTTC. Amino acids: CASSYPTGTSVNEQFF.

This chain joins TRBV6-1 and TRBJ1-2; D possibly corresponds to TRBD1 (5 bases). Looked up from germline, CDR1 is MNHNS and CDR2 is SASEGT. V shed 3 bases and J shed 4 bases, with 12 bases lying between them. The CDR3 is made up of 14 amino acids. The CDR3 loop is CASSDSWGRYGYTF. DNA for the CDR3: TGTGCCAGCAGTGATAGCTGGGGCCGCTATGGCTACACCTTC.

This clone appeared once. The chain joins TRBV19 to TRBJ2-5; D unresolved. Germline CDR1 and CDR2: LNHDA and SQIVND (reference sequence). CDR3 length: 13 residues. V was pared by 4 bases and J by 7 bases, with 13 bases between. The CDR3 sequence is CASSNPPVRTQYF. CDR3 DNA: TGTGCCAGTAGTAACCCTCCTGTAAGGACCCAGTACTTC.

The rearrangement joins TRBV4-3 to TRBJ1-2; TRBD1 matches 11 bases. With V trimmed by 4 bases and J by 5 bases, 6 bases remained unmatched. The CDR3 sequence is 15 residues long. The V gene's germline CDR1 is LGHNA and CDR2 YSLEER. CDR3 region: CASSPGQGAWYGYTF. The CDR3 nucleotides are TGCGCCAGCAGCCCCGGACAGGGGGCTTGGTATGGCTACACCTTC.

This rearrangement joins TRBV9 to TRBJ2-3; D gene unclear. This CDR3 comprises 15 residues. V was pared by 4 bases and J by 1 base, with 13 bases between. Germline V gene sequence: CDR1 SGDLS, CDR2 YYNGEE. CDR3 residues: CASSPGLVGTDTQYF. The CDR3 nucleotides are TGTGCCAGCAGCCCCGGCCTAGTCGGCACAGATACGCAGTATTTT.

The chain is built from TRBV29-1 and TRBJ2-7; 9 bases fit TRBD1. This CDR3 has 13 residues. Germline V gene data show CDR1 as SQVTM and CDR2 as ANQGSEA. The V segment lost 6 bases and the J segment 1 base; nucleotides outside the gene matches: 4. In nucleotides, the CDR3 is TGCAGCGTCGGGACAGGGCAATCCTACGAGCAGTACTTC. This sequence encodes CSVGTGQSYEQYF.

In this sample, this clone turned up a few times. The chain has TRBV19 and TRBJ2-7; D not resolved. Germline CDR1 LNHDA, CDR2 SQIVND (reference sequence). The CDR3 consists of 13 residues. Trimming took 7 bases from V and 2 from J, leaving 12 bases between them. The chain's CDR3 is CASKSDGAYEQYF. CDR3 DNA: TGTGCCAGTAAATCGGACGGAGCCTACGAGCAGTACTTC. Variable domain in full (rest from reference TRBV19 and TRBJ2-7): DGGITQSPKYLFRKEGQNVTLSCEQNLNHDAMYWYRQDPGQGLRLIYYSQIVNDFQKGDIAEGYSVSREKKESFPLTVTSAQKNPTAFYLCASKSDGAYEQYFGPGTRLTVT.

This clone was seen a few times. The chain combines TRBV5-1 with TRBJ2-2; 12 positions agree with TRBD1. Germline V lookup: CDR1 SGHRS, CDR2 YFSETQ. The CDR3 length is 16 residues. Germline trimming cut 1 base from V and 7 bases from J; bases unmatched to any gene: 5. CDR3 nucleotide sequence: TGCGCCAGCAGCTTGTTTGGGACAGGGGGCGTCGGGGAGCTGTTTTTT. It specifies CASSLFGTGGVGELFF.

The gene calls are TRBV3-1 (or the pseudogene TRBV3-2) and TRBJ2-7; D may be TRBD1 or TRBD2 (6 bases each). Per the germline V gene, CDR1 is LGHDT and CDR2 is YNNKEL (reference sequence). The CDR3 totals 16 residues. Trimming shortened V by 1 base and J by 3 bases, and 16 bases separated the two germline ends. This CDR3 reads CASSQVGLRGSYEQYF. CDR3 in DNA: TGTGCCAGCAGCCAAGTGGGACTCAGGGGAAGCTACGAGCAGTACTTC.

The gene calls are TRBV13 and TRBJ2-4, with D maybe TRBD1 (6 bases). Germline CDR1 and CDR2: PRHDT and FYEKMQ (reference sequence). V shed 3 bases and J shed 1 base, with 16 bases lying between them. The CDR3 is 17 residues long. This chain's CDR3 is CASSFPSMQGAKNIQYF. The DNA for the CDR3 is TGTGCCAGCAGCTTTCCCTCTATGCAGGGGGCCAAAAACATTCAGTACTTC.

CDR3 nucleotides: TGTGCCACCAGTGAAGACCGACAGGGGGAGACCCAGTACTTC. Its protein product is CATSEDRQGETQYF. The chain combines TRBV24-1 with TRBJ2-5; 8 positions agree with TRBD1. J gave up 5 bases and V 4 bases, and 5 bases lay outside the gene matches. This CDR3 is 14 amino acids long. From germline, CDR1 is KGHDR and CDR2 SFDVKD.

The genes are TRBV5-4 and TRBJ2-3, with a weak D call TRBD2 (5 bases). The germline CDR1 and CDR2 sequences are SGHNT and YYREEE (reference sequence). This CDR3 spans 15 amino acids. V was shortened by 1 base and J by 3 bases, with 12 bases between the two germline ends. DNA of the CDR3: TGTGCCAGCAGCTTGAGAGGCCGAGGGACAGATACGCAGTATTTT. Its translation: CASSLRGRGTDTQYF.

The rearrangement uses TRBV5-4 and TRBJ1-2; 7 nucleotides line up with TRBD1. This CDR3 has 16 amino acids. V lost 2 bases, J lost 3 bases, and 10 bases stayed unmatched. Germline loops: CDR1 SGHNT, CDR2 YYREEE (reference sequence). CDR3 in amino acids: CASSLPPGQRDYGYTF. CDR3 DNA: TGTGCCAGCAGCTTACCACCGGGACAGAGAGACTATGGCTACACCTTC. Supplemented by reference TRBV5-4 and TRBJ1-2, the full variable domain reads ETGVTQSPTHLIKTRGQQVTLRCSSQSGHNTVSWYQQALGQGPQFIFQYYREEENGRGNFPPRFSGLQFPNYSSELNVNALELDDSALYLCASSLPPGQRDYGYTFGSGTRLTVV.

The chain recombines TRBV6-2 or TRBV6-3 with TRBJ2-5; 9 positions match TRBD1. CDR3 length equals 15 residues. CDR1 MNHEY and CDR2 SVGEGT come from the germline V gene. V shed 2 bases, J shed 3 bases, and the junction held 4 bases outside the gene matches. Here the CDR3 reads CASSYRTGVEETQYF. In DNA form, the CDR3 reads TGTGCCAGCAGTTACCGGACAGGGGTCGAAGAGACCCAGTACTTC.

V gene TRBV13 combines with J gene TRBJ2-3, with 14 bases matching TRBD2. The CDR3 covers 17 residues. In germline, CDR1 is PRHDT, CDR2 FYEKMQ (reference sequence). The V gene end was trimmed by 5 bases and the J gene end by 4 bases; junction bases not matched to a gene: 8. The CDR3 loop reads CASSQGTSGRVADTQYF. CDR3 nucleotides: TGTGCCAGCAGCCAAGGGACTAGCGGGAGAGTAGCAGATACGCAGTATTTT. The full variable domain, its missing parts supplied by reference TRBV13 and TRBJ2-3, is AAGVIQSPRHLIKEKRETATLKCYPIPRHDTVYWYQQGPGQDPQFLISFYEKMQSDKGSIPDRFSAQQFSDYHSELNMSSLELGDSALYFCASSQGTSGRVADTQYFGPGTRLTVL.